This T cell receptor (beta chain) was recovered during a study of blood T cells in healthy people across ages. Study observations and caveats: Both higher diversity and more naive CD4+ cells marked long-lived donors when set against aged donors. The percentage of naive T cells correlated strongly with TCR beta diversity. Getting older went along with TCR beta diversity per million T cells dropping roughly linearly.

The junction had 6 bases not matched to a gene; V was cut back by 6 bases and J by 5 bases. The CDR3 length is 13 residues. Combining a sample-barcoded 5' primer with a J-beta primer mix, a second PCR ran for about 7 to 11 cycles. Using its own MiXCR run on the 5' RACE reads, TCRdb lists one record per CDR3 protein. The table has over a million distinct CDR3 sequences, 40% to 50% seen once. Worth noting for this clonotype: The antigen remains undetermined.

Whenever a sample was processed, at least 6.5 million PBMCs were isolated. The TCR was taken from an older woman in good health. Sequencing was carried out using blood. The V and J genes are TRBV12-3 or TRBV12-4 and TRBJ1-2; TRBD1 agrees at 7 bases. The CDR3 DNA reads TGTGCCAGCAGAGGGACAGAACGTTATGGCTACACCTTC. Translation: CASRGTERYGYTF.